In terms of frequency, the clone carrying this T cell receptor (beta chain) is medium-sized. The antigen is not known. The CDR3 totals 15 residues. Germline CDR1 reads MNHEY; CDR2 reads SVGEGT. The data were obtained in a study of CXCR3-negative and CXCR3-positive naive CD8 T cells. Looking at the study overall: Roughly 1.5 +/- 0.3 million TRB reads came from each library, giving about 140 million in total.

Findings of the study overall: Expression of CXCR3 was partially reduced after cryopreservation, and fresh PBMCs were used in most assays. Researchers report that CXCR3-positive naive cells carry more hydrophobic TRB CDR3s than CXCR3-negative naive cells.

TRB cDNA was prepared as libraries by UMI-labeled 5' RACE. TCRdb re-analyzed the 5' RACE reads; it lists each CDR3 protein once, without DNA. Its table records tens of thousands of distinct CDR3 sequences. Cells that were CD45RO-CCR7+CD27+CD95- constituted naive CD8+ T cells. The genes are TRBV6-2 or TRBV6-3 and TRBJ2-5; the D call of TRBD1 rests on TCRdb alone, since no DNA is present to check it. The sequence came from a human donor in good health. Some clones in this sample may be carry-over from other donors' samples. Sequencing input: naive CXCR3- CD8+ T cells from blood. Subset: CD45RO-CCR7+CD27+CD95- naive CD8+ T cells lacking CXCR3 (TNR3-). The CDR3 protein is CASSPPGGRQETQYF.